The 18 T cell receptor beta chains in this list originate from one sample, sequenced in a study of shared clonotypes between healthy human individuals. Assay used: immunoSEQ multiplex PCR; TCRdb lists only in-frame clones, some missing. The table records 400,000 to 600,000 clones, about 96% of them present only once. Sequenced sample: naive CD4+ T cells sorted from blood. The subset denotes: CD45RA+ positively selected. All receptors come from a woman in her thirties in good health.

The chain joins TRBV5-5 to TRBJ2-3; 11 bases map to TRBD2. J was trimmed by 4 bases and V by 4 bases; bases with no gene match: 5. The germline CDR1 and CDR2 sequences are SGHKS and YYEKEE (reference sequence). The CDR3 totals 15 residues. CDR3 coding DNA: TGTGCCAGCAGCCATACTAGCGGGAGCTCAGATACGCAGTATTTT. It specifies CASSHTSGSSDTQYF.

The chain couples TRBV27 to TRBJ1-1, with 8 bases fitting TRBD1. The ends lost 5 bases at V and 4 bases at J; junction bases unmatched: 12. In germline, CDR1 is MNHEY, CDR2 SMNVEV (reference sequence). The CDR3 is made up of 16 amino acids. CDR3 DNA: TGTGCCAGCAGTCCTGGACAGGGTTTGGGTGGCACTGAAGCTTTCTTT. This translates into CASSPGQGLGGTEAFF.

The chain joins TRBV5-1 to TRBJ2-2, with a tentative D call TRBD1 (6 bases). CDR3 length: 13 amino acids. Between the trimmed V and J ends, which lost 7 bases and 4 bases, there was a span of 11 bases. Germline V gene lookup returns CDR1 SGHRS and CDR2 YFSETQ. This CDR3 is CASFVGGTGELFF. The CDR3 nucleotides are TGCGCCAGCTTCGTAGGGGGCACCGGGGAGCTGTTTTTT.

This sequence joins TRBV6-5 and TRBJ2-7; D remains ambiguous. CDR3 length: 15 residues. V was shortened by 0 bases and J by 2 bases, with 11 bases between the two germline ends. In germline, CDR1 is MNHEY, CDR2 SVGAGI. The CDR3 region is CASSYSLGITYEQYF. For the CDR3, the DNA is TGTGCCAGCAGTTACTCGTTGGGTATTACCTACGAGCAGTACTTC.

This clone was seen once. The chain recombines TRBV15 with TRBJ2-1; 9 nucleotides line up with TRBD2. Germline CDR1 reads LNHNV; CDR2 reads YYDKDF (reference sequence). Trimming cost V 5 bases and J 7 bases; bases outside gene matches: 9. The CDR3 covers 15 residues. The CDR3 DNA sequence: TGTGCCACCAGCTTTTTAGCGGGAGTAGGAAATGAGCAGTTCTTC. It is translated as CATSFLAGVGNEQFF.

The chain links TRBV7-2 to TRBJ2-7; no reliable D call. The CDR3 is made up of 15 amino acids. CDR1 is SGHTA and CDR2 is FQGNSA in the germline V gene. Trimming shortened V by 5 bases and J by 3 bases, and 17 bases separated the two germline ends. The CDR3 sequence: CASSPLTLNLYEQYF. Written as DNA, the CDR3 is TGTGCCAGCAGCCCCCTTACCCTGAACCTCTACGAGCAGTACTTC.

V gene TRBV6-5 combines with J gene TRBJ2-7; TRBD2 aligns across 7 bases. Germline loops: CDR1 MNHEY, CDR2 SVGAGI. Trimming cost V 7 bases and J 0 bases; bases outside gene matches: 6. The CDR3 is made up of 14 amino acids. CDR3 sequence reads: CASTRGLTSYEQYF. The CDR3 DNA reads TGTGCCAGCACAAGGGGACTAACCTCCTACGAGCAGTACTTC.

The V call is TRBV6-1, the J call TRBJ2-7; the match to TRBD2 covers 9 bases. The junction had 6 bases not matched to a gene; V was cut back by 0 bases and J by 6 bases. CDR3 length: 15 residues. Germline loops: CDR1 MNHNS, CDR2 SASEGT. CDR3 DNA sequence: TGTGCCAGCAGTGAAGCGGGTAGCGGGAGATCCGAGCAGTACTTC. Its protein product is CASSEAGSGRSEQYF.

This chain connects TRBV7-2 to TRBJ1-1; D gene uncertain. The V gene lost 5 bases and the J gene lost 11 bases, with 12 bases spanning the gap. Germline V lookup: CDR1 SGHTA, CDR2 FQGNSA. CDR3 length equals 11 residues. The DNA of the CDR3 is TGTGCCAGCAGCATCCAGGTAGGGGCTTTCTTT. It yields the protein CASSIQVGAFF. Full variable domain (outside the CDR3, taken from reference TRBV7-2 and TRBJ1-1): GAGVSQSPSNKVTEKGKDVELRCDPISGHTALYWYRQSLGQGLEFLIYFQGNSAPDKSGLPSDRFSAERTGGSVSTLTIQRTQQEDSAVYLCASSIQVGAFFGQGTRLTVV.

The genes are TRBV30 and TRBJ1-2; D gene unclear. Trimming pared 6 bases from V and 7 bases from J, leaving 9 bases between. Germline CDR1 and CDR2: GTSNPN and SVGIG (reference sequence). The CDR3 length is 10 residues. The DNA for the CDR3 is TGTGCCTGTTACGCGGGTGGCTACACCTTC. This encodes CACYAGGYTF.

The V call is TRBV19, the J call TRBJ1-4, with D maybe TRBD1 (6 bases). The CDR3 runs to 13 residues. V lost 9 bases, J lost 10 bases, and 18 bases lay in between. From germline, CDR1 is LNHDA and CDR2 SQIVND (reference sequence). CDR3 nucleotide sequence: TGTGCCAGCAGGGACAAGGGGCTGCGAAAACTGTTTTTT. This encodes CASRDKGLRKLFF.

The genes are TRBV2 and TRBJ2-7, with D perhaps TRBD1 or TRBD2 (6 bases each). The CDR3 spans 12 residues. Per germline, CDR1 SNHLY and CDR2 FYNNEI. V lost 7 bases and J lost 2, with 9 bases in between. The CDR3 DNA follows: TGTGCCAGCAAGGAGGGGGCCTACGAGCAGTACTTC. It yields the protein CASKEGAYEQYF.

The gene calls are TRBV28 and TRBJ2-2; D ambiguous. There are 13 residues in the CDR3. Germline V gene sequence: CDR1 MDHEN, CDR2 SYDVKM. Trimming took off 5 bases at V and 7 bases at J, with 11 bases between the two ends. The CDR3 is CASSAPLIGELFF. The DNA for the CDR3 is TGTGCCAGCAGTGCCCCTTTGATCGGGGAGCTGTTTTTT.

The V gene is TRBV6-5, the J gene TRBJ2-1; D call uncertain. The CDR3 sequence is 14 residues long. Germline CDR1 is MNHEY and CDR2 is SVGAGI. Trimming pared 2 bases from V and 4 bases from J, leaving 9 bases between. CDR3 coding DNA: TGTGCCAGCAGTTACGCGGTTGCTTACAATGAGCAGTTCTTC. Translated, it gives CASSYAVAYNEQFF.

The chain combines TRBV7-9 with TRBJ1-4; D gene uncertain. V dropped 6 bases and J dropped 3 bases, with 14 bases sitting between them. There are 15 residues in the CDR3. The germline CDR1 and CDR2 sequences are SEHNR and FQNEAQ (reference sequence). DNA for the CDR3: TGTGCCAGCAGTCAAACCCACTTTGCTAATGAAAAACTGTTTTTT. Translated: CASSQTHFANEKLFF.

The chain joins TRBV4-1 to TRBJ2-5; 7 bases line up with TRBD2. The J call may not be correct, given that the DNA end is closer to TRBJ2-7. The CDR3 is made up of 17 amino acids. CDR1 and CDR2 from the germline V gene are MGHRA and YSYEKL. CDR3 residues: CASSQIHRGEAGYEQYF. In DNA form, the CDR3 reads TGCGCCAGCAGCCAGATCCACCGGGGGGAAGCGGGATACGAGCAGTACTTC.

This clone was detected only a few times. The CDR3 nucleotides read TGTGCCAGCAGCATCACAGGGTACGAGCAGTACTTC. The encoded protein is CASSITGYEQYF. This chain links TRBV5-6 with TRBJ2-7; the D gene is possibly TRBD1 (6 bases). The CDR3 runs 12 residues. The germline CDR1 and CDR2 sequences are SGHDT and YYEEEE. The V gene lost 4 bases and the J gene lost 4 bases, with 9 bases spanning the gap. Variable domain in full (rest from reference TRBV5-6 and TRBJ2-7): DAGVTQSPTHLIKTRGQQVTLRCSPKSGHDTVSWYQQALGQGPQFIFQYYEEEERQRGNFPDRFSGHQFPNYSSELNVNALLLGDSALYLCASSITGYEQYFGPGTRLTVT.

The chain carries TRBV28 and TRBJ1-4; the D is unclear. Trimming cost V 2 bases and J 0 bases, with 16 bases left between them. The CDR3 is made up of 18 amino acids. Germline V gene lookup returns CDR1 MDHEN and CDR2 SYDVKM. This CDR3 is CASSLRKVRYATNEKLFF. The CDR3 nucleotides are TGTGCCAGCAGTTTACGCAAAGTCCGGTATGCAACTAATGAAAAACTGTTTTTT.